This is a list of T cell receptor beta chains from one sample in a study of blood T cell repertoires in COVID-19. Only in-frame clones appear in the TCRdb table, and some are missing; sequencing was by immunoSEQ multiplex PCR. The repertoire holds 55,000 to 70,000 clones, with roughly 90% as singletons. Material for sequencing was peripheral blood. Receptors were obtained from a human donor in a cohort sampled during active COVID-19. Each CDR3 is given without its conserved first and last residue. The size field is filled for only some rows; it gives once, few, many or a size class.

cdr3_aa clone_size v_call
ASSERRTAAEY . TRBV6-1
ASSLAAGTGIYEQY . TRBV7-2
ASSIYSVSSYNEQF once TRBV7-9
ASSYGALSYNEQF . TRBV6-5
ASSLDTPNTGELF . TRBV5-1
ASSAEQGQANVLT . TRBV19
ASSIGETNTEAF once TRBV19
ASSLISGELF . TRBV5-1
ASSGTGPLNTEAF . TRBV9
ASTGGGPNTEAF few TRBV19
ATSPGDHYGYT . TRBV18
ASSSRDRASNQPQH . TRBV28
ASSPGTSGRFEQF . TRBV3-1/TRBV3-2
ATSRPPGEGLSYEQY . TRBV15
ASSDERGGATEAF . TRBV19
ASSTESGGNTQY . TRBV6-5
ASSHGTATNYGYT . TRBV6-5
ASSPGTSGYEQY once TRBV11-2
ASSLGQGYNEQF . TRBV13
ATSPRGGPLTRYEQY . TRBV15
ASSVSDPGSNTGELF . TRBV9
ASSQVVARGVEKLF once TRBV4-2
SASVAGGRTDTQY . TRBV20-1
ASSVQGPLEAF . TRBV7-9
ASSFSATANTGELF . TRBV7-3
ASRRPTEAF . TRBV12-3/TRBV12-4
ASCSTSGGNEQF . TRBV2
ASSLSGGGQNEQF . TRBV14
ASSLGQGFTEDTQY . TRBV7-7
ASSGRGKGNHNEQF . TRBV27
ASSSLAEGIQNEQF . TRBV11-2
ASSSGERGVKETQY . TRBV11-2
SADWGYT . TRBV20-1
ASSPQGGGTQY . TRBV5-4
ASSQGLAGAYEQY once TRBV6-5
ASRGGVYRTAF . TRBV28
ASSLRSGRSLNEQF . TRBV3-1/TRBV3-2
ASSQGAVGTSGANTGELF . TRBV4-3
ASSLDRLAGVHPRKDTQY . TRBV7-8
ASSQDTGGFYGYT . TRBV3-1/TRBV3-2
ASSSQGTGELF . TRBV7-3
ASSDSPRWDNEQF . TRBV6-1
AIKLAGKSGYT . TRBV10-3
ASSIPYYRGSGANVLT . TRBV19
ASSFEPRDRGNTIY . TRBV7-2
ASRSLGGSTGELF . TRBV25-1
ASSLAPTGEQY once TRBV5-1
ASSFTDSGANYEQY . TRBV28
ASSTEGGPQH . TRBV6-5
ASSGHIYGYT . TRBV6-2/TRBV6-3
ATSRGGGSYTLH . TRBV15